This T cell receptor (beta chain) was sequenced in a study of cytomegalovirus exposure and HLA in healthy donors. Findings and limits, study-wide: Cytomegalovirus status, reportedly, was diagnosed with high specificity and sensitivity by the classifier. The investigators catalogued 160 or so TCR beta chains as cytomegalovirus-associated.

Method: immunoSEQ multiplex PCR; TCRdb's copy keeps in-frame clones and lacks some. The profile shows nearly 200,000 clones, 80% to 90% of them singletons. Details on this clone: Its matching antigen is unknown.

The specimen was PBMCs. The clonotype was recovered from a woman younger than 45 in good health and CMV-seropositive.

The CDR3 coding sequence is TGTGCCAGCAGCTTAGGGGACAGGGGGCGCCCAGATACGCAGTATTTT. Protein: CASSLGDRGRPDTQYF. V usage is TRBV7-2 and J usage is TRBJ2-3; TRBD1 aligns across 12 bases. J lost 4 bases, V lost 1 base, and 3 bases had no gene match. The CDR3 is 16 residues long. Germline CDR1 and CDR2: SGHTA and FQGNSA.